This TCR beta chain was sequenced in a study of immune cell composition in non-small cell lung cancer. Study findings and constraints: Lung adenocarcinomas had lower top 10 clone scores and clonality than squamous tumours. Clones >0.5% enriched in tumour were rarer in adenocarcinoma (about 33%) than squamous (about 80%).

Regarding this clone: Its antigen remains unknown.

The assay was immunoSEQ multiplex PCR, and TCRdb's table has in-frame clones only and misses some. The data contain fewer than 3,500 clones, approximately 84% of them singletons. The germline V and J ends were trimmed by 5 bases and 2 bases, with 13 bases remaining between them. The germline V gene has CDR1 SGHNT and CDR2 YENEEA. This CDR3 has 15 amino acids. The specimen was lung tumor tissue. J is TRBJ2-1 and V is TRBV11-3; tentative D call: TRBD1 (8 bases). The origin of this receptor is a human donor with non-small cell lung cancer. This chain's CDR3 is CASSTGGDPYNEQFF. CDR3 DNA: TGTGCCAGCAGCACAGGGGGGGACCCCTACAATGAGCAGTTCTTC.